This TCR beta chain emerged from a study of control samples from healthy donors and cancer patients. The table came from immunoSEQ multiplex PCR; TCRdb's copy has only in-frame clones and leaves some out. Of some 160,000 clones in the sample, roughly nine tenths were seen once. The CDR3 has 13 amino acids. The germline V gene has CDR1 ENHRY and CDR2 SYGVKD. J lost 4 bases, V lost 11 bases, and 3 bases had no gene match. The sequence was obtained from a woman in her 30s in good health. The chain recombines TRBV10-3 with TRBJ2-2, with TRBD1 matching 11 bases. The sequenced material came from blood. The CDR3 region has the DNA TGTGCCGGGGGGACAGGGGGCACCGGGGAGCTGTTTTTT. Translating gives CAGGTGGTGELFF.